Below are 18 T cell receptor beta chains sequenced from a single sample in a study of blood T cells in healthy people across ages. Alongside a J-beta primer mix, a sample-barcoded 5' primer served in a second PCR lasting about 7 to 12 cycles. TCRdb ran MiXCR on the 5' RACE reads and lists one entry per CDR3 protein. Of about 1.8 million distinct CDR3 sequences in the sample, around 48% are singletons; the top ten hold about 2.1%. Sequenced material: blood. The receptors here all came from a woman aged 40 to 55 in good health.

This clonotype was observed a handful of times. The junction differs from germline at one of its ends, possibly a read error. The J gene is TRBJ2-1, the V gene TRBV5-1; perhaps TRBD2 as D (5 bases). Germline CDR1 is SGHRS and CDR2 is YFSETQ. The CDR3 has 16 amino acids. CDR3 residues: CASSLVPGSSYNEQFF. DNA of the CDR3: TGTGCCAGCAGCTTGGTGCCGGGGAGCTCCTACAATGAGCAGTTCTTC.

The CDR3 sequence: CSARTGLAGAQGEQYF. CDR3 sequence (DNA): TGCAGTGCTAGAACGGGTCTAGCGGGGGCCCAGGGAGAGCAGTACTTC. The V gene is TRBV20-1, the J gene TRBJ2-5; TRBD2 matches at 10 bases. V shed 2 bases, J shed 11 bases, and the junction held 17 bases outside the gene matches. In germline, CDR1 is DFQATT, CDR2 SNEGSKA (reference sequence). The CDR3 extends over 16 amino acids.

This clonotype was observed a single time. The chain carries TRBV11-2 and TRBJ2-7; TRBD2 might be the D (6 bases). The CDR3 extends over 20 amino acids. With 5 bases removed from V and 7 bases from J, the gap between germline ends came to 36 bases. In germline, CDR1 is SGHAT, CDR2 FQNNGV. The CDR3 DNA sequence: TGTGCCAGCAGCAGGGGACTTATACTCCAGACAAGAAGTATAAACAATGAGCAGTACTTC. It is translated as CASSRGLILQTRSINNEQYF.

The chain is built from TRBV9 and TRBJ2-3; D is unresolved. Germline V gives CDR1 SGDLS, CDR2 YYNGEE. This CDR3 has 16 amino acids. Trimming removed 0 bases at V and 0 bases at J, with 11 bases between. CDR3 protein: CASSVAGGSSTDTQYF. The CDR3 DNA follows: TGTGCCAGCAGCGTAGCAGGCGGCTCTAGCACAGATACGCAGTATTTT.

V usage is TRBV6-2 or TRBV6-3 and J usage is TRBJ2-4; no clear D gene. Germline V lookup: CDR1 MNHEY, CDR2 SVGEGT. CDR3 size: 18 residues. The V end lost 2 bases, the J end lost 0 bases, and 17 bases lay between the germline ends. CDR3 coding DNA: TGTGCCAGCAGTTACGATTCAGGAATGACCCTAGCCAAAAACATTCAGTACTTC. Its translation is CASSYDSGMTLAKNIQYF.

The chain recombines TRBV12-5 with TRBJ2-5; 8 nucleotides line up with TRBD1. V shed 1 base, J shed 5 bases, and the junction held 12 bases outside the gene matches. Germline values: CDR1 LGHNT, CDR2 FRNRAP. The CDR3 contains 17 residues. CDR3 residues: CASGLGRRQGQEETQYF. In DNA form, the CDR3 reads TGTGCTAGTGGTTTGGGACGGAGACAGGGACAGGAGGAGACCCAGTACTTC.

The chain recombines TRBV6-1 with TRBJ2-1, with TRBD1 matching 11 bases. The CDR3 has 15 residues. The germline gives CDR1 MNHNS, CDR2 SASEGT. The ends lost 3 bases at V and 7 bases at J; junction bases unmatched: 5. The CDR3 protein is CASSDRDRGSNEQFF. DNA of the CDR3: TGTGCCAGCAGTGATCGGGACAGGGGGTCAAATGAGCAGTTCTTC.

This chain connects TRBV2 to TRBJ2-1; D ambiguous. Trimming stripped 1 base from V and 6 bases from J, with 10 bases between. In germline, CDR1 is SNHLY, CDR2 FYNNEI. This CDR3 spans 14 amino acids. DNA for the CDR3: TGTGCCAGCAGTGAAGAAACATGGGGCAATGAGCAGTTCTTC. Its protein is CASSEETWGNEQFF.

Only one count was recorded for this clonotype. CDR3 DNA sequence: TGTGCCAGCAGGAACCCGGGGGCGGCTTCAGATACTGAAGCTTTCTTT. Its translation: CASRNPGAASDTEAFF. The rearrangement joins TRBV6-2 or TRBV6-3 to TRBJ1-1; D possibly corresponds to TRBD1 (6 bases). The CDR3 consists of 16 residues. Germline V gene sequence: CDR1 MNHEY, CDR2 SVGEGT. Trimming pared 6 bases from V and 5 bases from J, leaving 22 bases between.

This CDR3 reads CASSTQAAGANEKLFF. The CDR3 region has the DNA TGTGCCAGCAGTACCCAGGCCGCGGGGGCGAATGAAAAACTGTTTTTT. The rearrangement uses TRBV27 and TRBJ1-4, with a weak D call TRBD1 (6 bases). CDR1 MNHEY and CDR2 SMNVEV come from the germline V gene (reference sequence). The ends were cut back, 5 bases at V and 5 bases at J, with 18 bases in the middle. The CDR3 consists of 16 residues.

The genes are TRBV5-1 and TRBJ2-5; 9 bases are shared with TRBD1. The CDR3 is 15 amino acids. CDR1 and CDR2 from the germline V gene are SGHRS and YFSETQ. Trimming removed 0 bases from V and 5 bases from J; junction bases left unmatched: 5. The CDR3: CASSLEHGTGETQYF. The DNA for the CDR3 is TGCGCCAGCAGCTTGGAACATGGGACAGGGGAGACCCAGTACTTC.

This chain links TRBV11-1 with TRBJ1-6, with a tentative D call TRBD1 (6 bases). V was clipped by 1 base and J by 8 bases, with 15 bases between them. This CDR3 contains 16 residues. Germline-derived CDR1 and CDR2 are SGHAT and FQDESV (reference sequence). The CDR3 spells CASSLERRRGDSPLHF. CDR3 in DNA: TGTGCCAGCAGCTTAGAAAGGCGCAGGGGAGATTCACCCCTCCACTTT.

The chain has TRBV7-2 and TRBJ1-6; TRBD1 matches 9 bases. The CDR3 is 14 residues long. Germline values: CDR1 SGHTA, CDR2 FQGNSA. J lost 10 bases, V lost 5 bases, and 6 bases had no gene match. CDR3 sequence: CASSPGQGWSPLHF. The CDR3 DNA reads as TGTGCCAGCAGCCCGGGACAGGGCTGGTCACCCCTCCACTTT.

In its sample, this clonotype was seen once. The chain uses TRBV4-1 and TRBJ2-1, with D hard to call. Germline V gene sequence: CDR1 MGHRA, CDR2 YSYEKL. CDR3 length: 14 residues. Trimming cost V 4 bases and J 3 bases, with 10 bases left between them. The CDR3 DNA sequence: TGCGCCAGCAGCCCTAGTGCAATCTACAATGAGCAGTTCTTC. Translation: CASSPSAIYNEQFF.

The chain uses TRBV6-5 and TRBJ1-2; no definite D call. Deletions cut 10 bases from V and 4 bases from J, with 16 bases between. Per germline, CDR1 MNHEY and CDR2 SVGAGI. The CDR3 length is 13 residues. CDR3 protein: CATMGGAGYGYTF. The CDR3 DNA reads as TGTGCCACAATGGGCGGCGCCGGCTATGGCTACACCTTC.

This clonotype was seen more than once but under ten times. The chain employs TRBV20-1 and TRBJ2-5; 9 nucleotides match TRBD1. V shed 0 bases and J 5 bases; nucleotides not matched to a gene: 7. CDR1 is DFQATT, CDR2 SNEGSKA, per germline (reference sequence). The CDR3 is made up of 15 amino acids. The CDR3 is CSARDLQGAGETQYF. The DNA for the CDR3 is TGCAGTGCTAGAGACTTACAGGGGGCTGGGGAGACCCAGTACTTC.

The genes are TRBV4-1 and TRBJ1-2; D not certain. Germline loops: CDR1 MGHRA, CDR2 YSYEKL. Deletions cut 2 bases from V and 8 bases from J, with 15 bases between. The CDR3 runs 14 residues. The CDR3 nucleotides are TGCGCCAGCAGCCAACCCGTCCGACGGCCGGGCTACACCTTC. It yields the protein CASSQPVRRPGYTF.

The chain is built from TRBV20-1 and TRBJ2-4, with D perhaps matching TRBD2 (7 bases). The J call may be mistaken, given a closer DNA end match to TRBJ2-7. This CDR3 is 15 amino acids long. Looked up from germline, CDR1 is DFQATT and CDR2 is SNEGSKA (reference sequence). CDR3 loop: CSASDRGARPYEQYF. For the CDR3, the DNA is TGCAGTGCTAGTGATCGGGGGGCGCGACCCTACGAGCAGTACTTC.